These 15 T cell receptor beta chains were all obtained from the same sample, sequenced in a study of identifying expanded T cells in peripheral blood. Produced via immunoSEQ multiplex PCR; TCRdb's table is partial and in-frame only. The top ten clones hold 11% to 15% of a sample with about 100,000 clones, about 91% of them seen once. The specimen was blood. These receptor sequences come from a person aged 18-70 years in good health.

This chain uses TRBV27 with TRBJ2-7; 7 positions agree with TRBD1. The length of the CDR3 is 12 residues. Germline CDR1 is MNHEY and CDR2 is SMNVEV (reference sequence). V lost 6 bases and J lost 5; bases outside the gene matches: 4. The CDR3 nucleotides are TGTGCCAGCAGCGACAGGGTCCACGAGCAGTACTTC. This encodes CASSDRVHEQYF.

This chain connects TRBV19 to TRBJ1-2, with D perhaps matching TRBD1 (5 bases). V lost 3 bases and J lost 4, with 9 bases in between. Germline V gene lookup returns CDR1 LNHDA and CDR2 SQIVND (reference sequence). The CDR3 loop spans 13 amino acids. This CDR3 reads CASSIGGSYGYTF. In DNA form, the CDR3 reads TGTGCCAGTAGTATTGGGGGGTCCTATGGCTACACCTTC. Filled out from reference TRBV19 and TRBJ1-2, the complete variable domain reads DGGITQSPKYLFRKEGQNVTLSCEQNLNHDAMYWYRQDPGQGLRLIYYSQIVNDFQKGDIAEGYSVSREKKESFPLTVTSAQKNPTAFYLCASSIGGSYGYTFGSGTRLTVV.

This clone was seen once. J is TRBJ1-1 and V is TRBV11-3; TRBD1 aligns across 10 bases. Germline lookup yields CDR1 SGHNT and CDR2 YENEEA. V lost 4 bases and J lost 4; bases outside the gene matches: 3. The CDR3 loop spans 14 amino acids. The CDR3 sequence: CASSSGQGGTEAFF. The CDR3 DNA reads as TGTGCCAGCAGCTCAGGACAGGGGGGCACTGAAGCTTTCTTT.

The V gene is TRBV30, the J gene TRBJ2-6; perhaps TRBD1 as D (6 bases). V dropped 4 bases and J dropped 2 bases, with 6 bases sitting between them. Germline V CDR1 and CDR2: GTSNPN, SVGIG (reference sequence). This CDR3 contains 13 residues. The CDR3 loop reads CAWTGAGANVLTF. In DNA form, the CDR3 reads TGTGCCTGGACAGGGGCTGGGGCCAACGTCCTGACTTTC.

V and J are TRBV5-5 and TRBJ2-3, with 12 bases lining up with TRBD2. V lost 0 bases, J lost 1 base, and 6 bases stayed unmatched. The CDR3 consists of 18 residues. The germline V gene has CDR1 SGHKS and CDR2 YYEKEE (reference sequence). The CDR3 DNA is TGTGCCAGCAGCTTGGCCATGAGACTAGCGGGGGGCACAGATACGCAGTATTTT. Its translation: CASSLAMRLAGGTDTQYF. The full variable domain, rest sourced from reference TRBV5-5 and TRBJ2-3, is DAGVTQSPTHLIKTRGQQVTLRCSPISGHKSVSWYQQVLGQGPQFIFQYYEKEERGRGNFPDRFSARQFPNYSSELNVNALLLGDSALYLCASSLAMRLAGGTDTQYFGPGTRLTVL.

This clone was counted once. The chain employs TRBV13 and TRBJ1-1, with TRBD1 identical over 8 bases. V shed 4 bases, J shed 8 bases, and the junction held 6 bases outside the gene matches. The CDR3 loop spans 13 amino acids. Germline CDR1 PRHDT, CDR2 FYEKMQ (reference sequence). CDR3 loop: CASSSRGDREAFF. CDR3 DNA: TGTGCCAGCAGCTCGCGTGGGGACAGGGAAGCTTTCTTT.

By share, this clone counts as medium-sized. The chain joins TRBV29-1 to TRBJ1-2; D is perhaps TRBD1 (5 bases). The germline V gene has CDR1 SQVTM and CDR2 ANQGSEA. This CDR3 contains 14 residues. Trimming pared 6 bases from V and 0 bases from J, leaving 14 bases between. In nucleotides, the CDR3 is TGCAGCGTCGTTGGGACGGATTCTAACTATGGCTACACCTTC. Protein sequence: CSVVGTDSNYGYTF.

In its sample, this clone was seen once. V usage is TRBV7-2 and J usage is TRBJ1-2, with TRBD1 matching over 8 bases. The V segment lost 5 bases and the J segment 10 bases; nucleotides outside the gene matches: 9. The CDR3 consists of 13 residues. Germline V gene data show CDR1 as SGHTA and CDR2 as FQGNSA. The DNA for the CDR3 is TGTGCCAGCAGCACCGACAGGGGAAGTTTCTACACCTTC. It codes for CASSTDRGSFYTF.

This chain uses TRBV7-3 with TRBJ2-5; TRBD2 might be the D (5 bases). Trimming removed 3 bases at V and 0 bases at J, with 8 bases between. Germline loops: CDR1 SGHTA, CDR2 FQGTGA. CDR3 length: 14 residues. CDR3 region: CASSLSGNQETQYF. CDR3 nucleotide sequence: TGTGCCAGCAGCTTGAGCGGAAACCAAGAGACCCAGTACTTC.

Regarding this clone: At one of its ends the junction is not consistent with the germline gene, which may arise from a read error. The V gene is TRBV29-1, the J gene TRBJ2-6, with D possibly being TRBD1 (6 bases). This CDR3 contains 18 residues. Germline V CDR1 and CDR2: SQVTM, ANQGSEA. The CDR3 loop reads CSVEAGQGFGSVANVLTF. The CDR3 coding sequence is TGCAGCGTTGAAGCAGGGCAGGGGTTCGGATCTGTGGCCAACGTCCTGACTTTC.

The CDR3 region has the DNA TGTGCCAGCAGCCTAATGGACGGTAAGGGGGAGCAGTTCTTC. This translates into CASSLMDGKGEQFF. This chain connects TRBV11-3 to TRBJ2-1; a weak D match, TRBD1 (5 bases). Germline V CDR1 and CDR2: SGHNT, YENEEA. Trimming took 5 bases from V and 10 from J, leaving 18 bases between them. The CDR3 length is 14 residues.

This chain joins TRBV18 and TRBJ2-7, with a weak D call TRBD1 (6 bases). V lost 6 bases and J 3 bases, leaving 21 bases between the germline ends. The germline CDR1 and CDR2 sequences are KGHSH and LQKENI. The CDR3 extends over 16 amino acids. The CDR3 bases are TGTGCCAGCTCTCCTCGGGACACAGCAAACCTCTACGAGCAGTACTTC. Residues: CASSPRDTANLYEQYF.

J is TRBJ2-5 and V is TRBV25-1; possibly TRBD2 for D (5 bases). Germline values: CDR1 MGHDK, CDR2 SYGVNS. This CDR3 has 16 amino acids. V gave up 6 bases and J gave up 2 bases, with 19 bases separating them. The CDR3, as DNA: TGTGCCAGCAGGCGGGCCCTCGGCCCCTCTCAAGAGACCCAGTACTTC. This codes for CASRRALGPSQETQYF. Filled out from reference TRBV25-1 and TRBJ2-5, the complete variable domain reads EADIYQTPRYLVIGTGKKITLECSQTMGHDKMYWYQQDPGMELHLIHYSYGVNSTEKGDLSSESTVSRIRTEHFPLTLESARPSHTSQYLCASRRALGPSQETQYFGPGTRLLVL.

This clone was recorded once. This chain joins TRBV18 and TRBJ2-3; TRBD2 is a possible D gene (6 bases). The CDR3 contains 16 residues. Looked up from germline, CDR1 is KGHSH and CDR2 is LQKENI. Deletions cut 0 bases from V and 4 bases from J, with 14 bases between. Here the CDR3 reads CASSPPDRRGSDTQYF. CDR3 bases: TGTGCCAGCTCACCACCGGATAGGAGGGGTTCAGATACGCAGTATTTT.

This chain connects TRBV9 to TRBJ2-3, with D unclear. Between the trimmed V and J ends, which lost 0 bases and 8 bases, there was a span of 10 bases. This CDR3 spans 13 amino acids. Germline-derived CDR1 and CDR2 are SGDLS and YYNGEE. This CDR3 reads CASSVVVQGTQYF. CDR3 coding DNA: TGTGCCAGCAGCGTAGTTGTTCAAGGTACGCAGTATTTT. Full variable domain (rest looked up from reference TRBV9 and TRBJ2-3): DSGVTQTPKHLITATGQRVTLRCSPRSGDLSVYWYQQSLDQGLQFLIQYYNGEERAKGNILERFSAQQFPDLHSELNLSSLELGDSALYFCASSVVVQGTQYFGPGTRLTVL.